One sample yielded the 25 T cell receptor beta chains listed below, sequenced in a study of T cells expressing NK-cell markers. Reprocessing the 5' RACE reads, TCRdb reports a single entry for every CDR3 protein and omits DNA. The sample holds about 430,000 distinct CDR3 sequences. Sample: blood T cells: a sorted CD56 or NKG2C T cell subset, CD4+ or CD8+ T cells, or bulk PBMC T cells (not recorded which). The receptor source for this set is a woman aged 45-65 years in good health.

The chain's CDR3 is CSASHSPSGSSGNTIYF. The chain has TRBV20-1 and TRBJ1-3. This CDR3 contains 17 residues. Germline-derived CDR1 and CDR2 are DFQATT and SNEGSKA (reference sequence).

The V gene is TRBV7-8, the J gene TRBJ2-2; the D call from TCRdb, TRBD1, cannot be confirmed without DNA. The CDR3 runs 16 residues. CDR1 is SGHVS, CDR2 FQNEAQ, per germline. CDR3: CASSLKTGPNTGELFF.

This chain links TRBV6-4 with TRBJ2-1; TCRdb reports TRBD2, a call that lacks DNA to check it against. The CDR3 totals 14 residues. Germline V CDR1 and CDR2: MRHNA, SNTAGT. The CDR3 is CASSGSGNYNEQFF.

The chain recombines TRBV12-3 or TRBV12-4 with TRBJ2-7; TCRdb names TRBD2, which stays unverified in the absence of DNA. This CDR3 has 14 residues. The CDR3 is CASSVTGLLHEQYF.

This CDR3 is CAIGLAGGDTQYF. V and J are TRBV6-5 and TRBJ2-3; TCRdb's D call of TRBD2 is untestable without DNA. Germline CDR1 and CDR2: MNHEY and SVGAGI. The CDR3 covers 13 residues.

V is TRBV28 and J is TRBJ2-3; TCRdb selects TRBD1, and the lack of DNA leaves this call unchecked. Germline CDR1 and CDR2: MDHEN and SYDVKM. The CDR3 spans 13 residues. CDR3 in amino acids: CATTGAGTDTQYF.

The chain has TRBV24-1 and TRBJ2-2; the TRBD2 assignment by TCRdb is unverifiable without DNA. Germline V CDR1 and CDR2: KGHDR, SFDVKD. The CDR3 has 15 amino acids. CDR3 region: CATSDASVLAGELFF.

The chain links TRBV5-1 to TRBJ2-4; lacking DNA, the TRBD2 call made by TCRdb goes unchecked. The CDR3 totals 17 residues. Germline loops: CDR1 SGHRS, CDR2 YFSETQ. CDR3 protein: CASSLGGLAGHKNIQYF. Full variable domain (outside the CDR3, taken from reference TRBV5-1 and TRBJ2-4): KAGVTQTPRYLIKTRGQQVTLSCSPISGHRSVSWYQQTPGQGLQFLFEYFSETQRNKGNFPGRFSGRQFSNSRSEMNVSTLELGDSALYLCASSLGGLAGHKNIQYFGAGTRLSVL.

The chain uses TRBV7-9 and TRBJ2-1; the D call from TCRdb, TRBD1, cannot be confirmed without DNA. The CDR3 contains 15 residues. CDR1 is SEHNR and CDR2 is FQNEAQ in the germline V gene (reference sequence). The CDR3 is CASRGGRVSMGEQFF.

V and J are TRBV20-1 and TRBJ1-2; the D call from TCRdb, TRBD1, cannot be confirmed without DNA. Germline V gene data show CDR1 as DFQATT and CDR2 as SNEGSKA (reference sequence). CDR3 size: 17 residues. The CDR3 sequence: CSARGTETAGGMLGYTF.

The J gene is TRBJ2-3, the V gene TRBV5-1. Germline CDR1 reads SGHRS; CDR2 reads YFSETQ. This CDR3 is built from 16 residues. This CDR3 is CASSLSTLAATDTQYF.

The chain has TRBV5-5 and TRBJ1-1; with no DNA, the TCRdb D assignment of TRBD1 cannot be verified. The CDR3 runs to 14 residues. CDR1 is SGHKS, CDR2 YYEKEE, per germline (reference sequence). The CDR3 is CASSLVGTGGSAFF. The full variable domain, its missing parts supplied by reference TRBV5-5 and TRBJ1-1, is DAGVTQSPTHLIKTRGQQVTLRCSPISGHKSVSWYQQVLGQGPQFIFQYYEKEERGRGNFPDRFSARQFPNYSSELNVNALLLGDSALYLCASSLVGTGGSAFFGQGTRLTVV.

The V call is TRBV12-3 or TRBV12-4, the J call TRBJ1-1; no DNA is available, so the TRBD1 call from TCRdb remains unchecked. The CDR3 runs 14 residues. CDR3 in amino acids: CASSYHSGTEKAFF.

The V gene is TRBV12-3 or TRBV12-4, the J gene TRBJ1-3. The CDR3 extends over 13 amino acids. CDR3 residues: CASSQNSGNTIYF.

This chain uses TRBV4-1 with TRBJ1-4. The CDR3 is 15 residues long. Germline CDR1 is MGHRA and CDR2 is YSYEKL. The CDR3 protein is CASSQGQGGREKLFF.

This sequence joins TRBV6-2 or TRBV6-3 and TRBJ2-1; TCRdb calls TRBD2, which cannot be checked without DNA. CDR1 and CDR2 (germline): MNHEY, SVGEGT. This CDR3 is built from 13 residues. CDR3 residues: CASRATSSNEQFF.

The gene calls are TRBV5-1 and TRBJ2-1; TCRdb's D gene call, TRBD1, goes unchecked for lack of DNA. The CDR3 contains 15 residues. The germline gives CDR1 SGHRS, CDR2 YFSETQ. The CDR3 spells CASSYTGTRLNEQFF.

The genes are TRBV6-2 or TRBV6-3 and TRBJ2-1. Germline V CDR1 and CDR2: MNHEY, SVGEGT. The CDR3 has 13 amino acids. The CDR3 loop reads CASSYSLIGEQFF.

The V and J genes are TRBV28 and TRBJ2-1; TCRdb's D call of TRBD1 is untestable without DNA. This CDR3 has 12 residues. Germline assignment: CDR1 MDHEN and CDR2 SYDVKM. CDR3 region: CATGTGAREQFF.

J is TRBJ2-7 and V is TRBV19; the TCRdb D gene call, TRBD1, has no DNA to confirm it. Germline CDR1 is LNHDA and CDR2 is SQIVND (reference sequence). There are 15 residues in the CDR3. The CDR3 protein is CASSNPGQATYEQYF.

The chain couples TRBV3-1 to TRBJ1-3. Germline values: CDR1 LGHDT, CDR2 YNNKEL (reference sequence). The CDR3 is 11 amino acids. CDR3 protein: CASRYGNTIYF.

The V call is TRBV11-2, the J call TRBJ2-5; TCRdb lists TRBD2, though no DNA is available to test this call. CDR1 is SGHAT and CDR2 is FQNNGV in the germline V gene. The CDR3 extends over 15 amino acids. This chain's CDR3 is CASSLVSGGGETQYF.

CDR3 protein: CSSSQVAGVADTQYF. The chain combines TRBV20-1 with TRBJ2-3; with no DNA, the TCRdb D assignment of TRBD2 cannot be verified. Per germline, CDR1 DFQATT and CDR2 SNEGSKA (reference sequence). This CDR3 is built from 15 residues.

This chain links TRBV11-2 with TRBJ1-2. The CDR3 is 14 amino acids. Germline V gene lookup returns CDR1 SGHAT and CDR2 FQNNGV. CDR3 in amino acids: CASSLRRRSYGYTF.

The CDR3: CSVEVAPGEAEAFF. The chain joins TRBV29-1 to TRBJ1-1. Germline lookup yields CDR1 SQVTM and CDR2 ANQGSEA. The length of the CDR3 is 14 residues.